The rows below give T cell receptor beta chains drawn from one sample of a study of T cell responses to AZD1222 COVID-19 vaccine. This table comes from immunoSEQ multiplex PCR, and its TCRdb copy is limited to in-frame clones, with some not included. The sample has approximately 130,000 clones; over 85% are singletons. The input for sequencing was peripheral blood, taken on day 0 of AZD1222 vaccination. Every receptor here comes from an adult in good health. Each CDR3 is given with its conserved first and last residue. A D gene is named only where the DNA matches it firmly. Some rows mark clone size as missing; the rest say once, few, many or name a class of expanded clone.

v_call: TRBV18
clone_size: -
d_call: TRBD2
j_call: TRBJ2-1
cdr3_nt: TGTGCCAGCTCACCACCTAGCGGGGGTTTTAATGAGCAGTTCTTC
cdr3_aa: CASSPPSGGFNEQFF

v_call: TRBV5-6
clone_size: -
d_call: TRBD1
j_call: TRBJ1-2
cdr3_nt: TGTGCCAGCAGCTTAACAGGGGGCAGGGGCTACACCTTC
cdr3_aa: CASSLTGGRGYTF

v_call: TRBV6-2/TRBV6-3
clone_size: once
d_call: -
j_call: TRBJ1-1
cdr3_nt: TGTGCCAGCAGTTACTCGATCGGCGGTGAAGCTTTCTTT
cdr3_aa: CASSYSIGGEAFF

v_call: TRBV7-9
clone_size: -
d_call: -
j_call: TRBJ1-2
cdr3_nt: TGTGCCAGCAGCTTAGAGATACGCGGCTACACCTTC
cdr3_aa: CASSLEIRGYTF

v_call: TRBV11-3
clone_size: -
d_call: -
j_call: TRBJ2-1
cdr3_nt: TGTGCCAGCAGCTTAAACCAATACAGCAATGAGCAGTTCTTC
cdr3_aa: CASSLNQYSNEQFF

v_call: TRBV6-4
clone_size: -
d_call: -
j_call: TRBJ2-2
cdr3_nt: TGTGCCAGCAGTGAGGGGGCAACCGGGGAGCTGTTTTTT
cdr3_aa: CASSEGATGELFF

v_call: TRBV18
clone_size: -
d_call: TRBD1
j_call: TRBJ1-1
cdr3_nt: TGTGCCAGCTCACCTCCCGAGACAGGGTGGGAAGCTTTCTTT
cdr3_aa: CASSPPETGWEAFF

v_call: TRBV21-1
clone_size: -
d_call: -
j_call: TRBJ2-2
cdr3_nt: TGTGCCAGCAGCAAAGCGAGCGGGGACGGTAACACCGGGGAGCTGTTTTTT
cdr3_aa: CASSKASGDGNTGELFF

v_call: TRBV9
clone_size: -
d_call: -
j_call: TRBJ2-2
cdr3_nt: TGTGCCAGCAGCGTAGAGGGACACAACACCGGGGAGCTGTTTTTT
cdr3_aa: CASSVEGHNTGELFF

v_call: TRBV6-2/TRBV6-3
clone_size: -
d_call: TRBD2
j_call: TRBJ2-7
cdr3_nt: TGTGCCAGCAGTGATACTAGCGGGGGATCCTACGAGCAGTACTTC
cdr3_aa: CASSDTSGGSYEQYF

v_call: TRBV6-1
clone_size: -
d_call: TRBD1
j_call: TRBJ1-4
cdr3_nt: TGTGCCAGCAGTGAAGGCGGGACAGGATATGAAAAACTGTTTTTT
cdr3_aa: CASSEGGTGYEKLFF

v_call: TRBV5-6
clone_size: -
d_call: -
j_call: TRBJ1-2
cdr3_nt: TGTGCCAGCAGCTTGTGGAAAGGGGGAGGCGGGGGCTACACCTTC
cdr3_aa: CASSLWKGGGGGYTF

v_call: TRBV7-9
clone_size: -
d_call: -
j_call: TRBJ2-3
cdr3_nt: TGTGCCAGCAGCTCCGGGACCGCGACCACAGATACGCAGTATTTT
cdr3_aa: CASSSGTATTDTQYF

v_call: TRBV29-1
clone_size: -
d_call: -
j_call: TRBJ2-7
cdr3_nt: TGCAGCGTTGAAGATAGGGAATCCTACGAGCAGTACTTC
cdr3_aa: CSVEDRESYEQYF

v_call: TRBV18
clone_size: once
d_call: -
j_call: TRBJ1-1
cdr3_nt: TGTGCCAGCTCCCCCGAGGGGGGCATTGAAGCTTTCTTT
cdr3_aa: CASSPEGGIEAFF

v_call: TRBV30
clone_size: once
d_call: -
j_call: TRBJ1-3
cdr3_nt: TGTGCCTGGACCCCAGGGCCTGGAAACACCATATATTTT
cdr3_aa: CAWTPGPGNTIYF

v_call: TRBV12-3/TRBV12-4
clone_size: -
d_call: -
j_call: TRBJ1-4
cdr3_nt: TGTGCCAGCAGTGTAAATGAAAAACTGTTTTTT
cdr3_aa: CASSVNEKLFF

v_call: TRBV6-5
clone_size: -
d_call: -
j_call: TRBJ1-1
cdr3_nt: TGTGCCAGCAGTTACTCCCCGCTCCGATCGAACACTGAAGCTTTCTTT
cdr3_aa: CASSYSPLRSNTEAFF

v_call: TRBV5-1
clone_size: -
d_call: TRBD1
j_call: TRBJ1-1
cdr3_nt: TGCGCCAGCAGCCCTTCCGACAGGGCCACTGAAGCTTTCTTT
cdr3_aa: CASSPSDRATEAFF

v_call: TRBV19
clone_size: -
d_call: TRBD2
j_call: TRBJ2-2
cdr3_nt: TGTGCCAGTAGCAACCCCGGACTAGTGGCGAACACCGGGGAGCTGTTTTTT
cdr3_aa: CASSNPGLVANTGELFF

v_call: TRBV7-9
clone_size: -
d_call: -
j_call: TRBJ1-6
cdr3_nt: TGTGCCAGCAGTGGACAGTCCTCACCCCTCCACTTT
cdr3_aa: CASSGQSSPLHF

v_call: TRBV18
clone_size: -
d_call: TRBD2
j_call: TRBJ2-2
cdr3_nt: TGTGCCAGCTCACCACCGAACTCTCTAGCGGGTCCGAGAGAGCTGTTTTTT
cdr3_aa: CASSPPNSLAGPRELFF

v_call: TRBV30
clone_size: -
d_call: -
j_call: TRBJ1-1
cdr3_nt: TGTGCCTGGAGTAGGCAGGGAAACACTGAAGCTTTCTTT
cdr3_aa: CAWSRQGNTEAFF

v_call: TRBV20-1
clone_size: -
d_call: -
j_call: TRBJ2-2
cdr3_nt: TGCAGCGCGGGCACCGGGGAGCTGTTTTTT
cdr3_aa: CSAGTGELFF

v_call: TRBV19
clone_size: once
d_call: TRBD1
j_call: TRBJ1-1
cdr3_nt: TGTGCCAGTAGACCTGAGGACAGGGGAGGTCAGGATGAAGCTTTCTTT
cdr3_aa: CASRPEDRGGQDEAFF

v_call: TRBV7-9
clone_size: -
d_call: -
j_call: TRBJ1-1
cdr3_nt: TGTGCCAGCAGGGTCCTGACGAACACTGAAGCTTTCTTT
cdr3_aa: CASRVLTNTEAFF

v_call: TRBV7-6
clone_size: -
d_call: -
j_call: TRBJ1-1
cdr3_nt: TGTGCCAGCAGCTCGGGCCCCCAAGCTTTCTTT
cdr3_aa: CASSSGPQAFF

v_call: TRBV10-2
clone_size: -
d_call: TRBD1
j_call: TRBJ1-2
cdr3_nt: TGCGCCAGCAGTGAGTCGCTGGACAGGGGTGACTATGGCTACACCTTC
cdr3_aa: CASSESLDRGDYGYTF

v_call: TRBV2
clone_size: -
d_call: -
j_call: TRBJ1-4
cdr3_nt: TGTGCCAGCAGGCAGGATTCGGCTAATGAAAAACTGTTTTTT
cdr3_aa: CASRQDSANEKLFF

v_call: TRBV6-5
clone_size: -
d_call: -
j_call: TRBJ1-5
cdr3_nt: TGTGCCAAAAAGACCACTCAGCCCCAGCATTTT
cdr3_aa: CAKKTTQPQHF

v_call: TRBV4-1
clone_size: -
d_call: -
j_call: TRBJ1-3
cdr3_nt: TGCGCCAGCAGCCCCCGGATTGAAAACACCATATATTTT
cdr3_aa: CASSPRIENTIYF

v_call: TRBV20-1
clone_size: few
d_call: -
j_call: TRBJ2-5
cdr3_nt: TGCAGTGTAGGCAGCCAAGAGACCCAGTACTTC
cdr3_aa: CSVGSQETQYF

v_call: TRBV2
clone_size: -
d_call: -
j_call: TRBJ2-7
cdr3_nt: TGTGCCAGCTCCAAAGGCACTACCTACGAGCAGTACTTC
cdr3_aa: CASSKGTTYEQYF

v_call: TRBV6-5
clone_size: -
d_call: -
j_call: TRBJ1-1
cdr3_nt: TGTGCCAGCAGCTCCATACCTAAACCTGAAGCTTTCTTT
cdr3_aa: CASSSIPKPEAFF

v_call: TRBV6-6
clone_size: -
d_call: -
j_call: TRBJ2-7
cdr3_nt: TGTGCCAGCAGTCTACGGGACCATGGGCCCTACGAGCAGTACTTC
cdr3_aa: CASSLRDHGPYEQYF

v_call: TRBV6-1
clone_size: -
d_call: -
j_call: TRBJ2-7
cdr3_nt: TGTGCCAGCAGTGACCTCCACGAGCAGTACTTC
cdr3_aa: CASSDLHEQYF

v_call: TRBV10-1
clone_size: -
d_call: -
j_call: TRBJ2-3
cdr3_nt: TGCGCCAGCAGCTTGGTAAGGACAGATACGCAGTATTTT
cdr3_aa: CASSLVRTDTQYF

v_call: TRBV4-1
clone_size: -
d_call: -
j_call: TRBJ1-3
cdr3_nt: TGCGCCAGCAGCCTAGCAGCTATTGGAAACACCATATATTTT
cdr3_aa: CASSLAAIGNTIYF

v_call: TRBV10-2
clone_size: -
d_call: TRBD1
j_call: TRBJ1-2
cdr3_nt: TGCGCCAGCGCACCAGGGGGCACCTATGGCTACACCTTC
cdr3_aa: CASAPGGTYGYTF

v_call: TRBV10-1
clone_size: -
d_call: TRBD1
j_call: TRBJ2-3
cdr3_nt: TGCGCCAGCAGCGATCCCGGGACAGAGCTTACGCAGTATTTT
cdr3_aa: CASSDPGTELTQYF

v_call: TRBV27
clone_size: -
d_call: TRBD1
j_call: TRBJ2-7
cdr3_nt: TGTGCCAGCAGTGAACCTACCGGGACAGGGATGGTGGAGCAGTACTTC
cdr3_aa: CASSEPTGTGMVEQYF

v_call: TRBV7-8
clone_size: -
d_call: -
j_call: TRBJ2-7
cdr3_nt: TGTGCCAGCAGCCTAGACTACGAGCAGTACTTC
cdr3_aa: CASSLDYEQYF

v_call: TRBV12-3/TRBV12-4
clone_size: -
d_call: -
j_call: TRBJ2-5
cdr3_nt: TGTGCCAGCAGTTTAGACGAGAAGACCCAGTACTTC
cdr3_aa: CASSLDEKTQYF

v_call: TRBV7-2
clone_size: medium-sized
d_call: TRBD1
j_call: TRBJ1-1
cdr3_nt: TGTGCCAGCAGCTTAGCGGTGGGACAGGGGAACACTGAAGCTTTCTTT
cdr3_aa: CASSLAVGQGNTEAFF

v_call: TRBV7-8
clone_size: -
d_call: TRBD1
j_call: TRBJ2-7
cdr3_nt: TGTGCCAGCAGCTTAAGGGGGACAGACCTCGTCGAGCAGTACTTC
cdr3_aa: CASSLRGTDLVEQYF

v_call: TRBV11-2
clone_size: -
d_call: TRBD2
j_call: TRBJ2-3
cdr3_nt: TGTGCCAGCAGCCCCCTAGCGGGGGGCACAGATACGCAGTATTTT
cdr3_aa: CASSPLAGGTDTQYF

v_call: TRBV12-3/TRBV12-4
clone_size: -
d_call: -
j_call: TRBJ2-2
cdr3_nt: TGTGCCAGCAGTTTTCCCGGGGAGCTGTTTTTT
cdr3_aa: CASSFPGELFF

v_call: TRBV5-8
clone_size: -
d_call: TRBD1
j_call: TRBJ1-1
cdr3_nt: TGTGCCAGCAGCTTTGACAGGGCCAGAACTGAAGCTTTCTTT
cdr3_aa: CASSFDRARTEAFF

v_call: TRBV7-2
clone_size: -
d_call: -
j_call: TRBJ1-4
cdr3_nt: TGTGCCAGCAGCCAGACAGGCGCCAATGAAAAACTGTTTTTT
cdr3_aa: CASSQTGANEKLFF

v_call: TRBV3-1/TRBV3-2
clone_size: once
d_call: -
j_call: TRBJ1-3
cdr3_nt: TGTGCCAGCAGCCAAGGTTCGCCGGGAGACACCATATATTTT
cdr3_aa: CASSQGSPGDTIYF

v_call: TRBV6-5
clone_size: once
d_call: TRBD1
j_call: TRBJ1-2
cdr3_nt: TGTGCCAGCAGTCCCACTCAGGGACAGAGTGGCTACACCTTC
cdr3_aa: CASSPTQGQSGYTF

v_call: TRBV10-1
clone_size: -
d_call: TRBD1
j_call: TRBJ1-6
cdr3_nt: TGCGCCAGCAGTTCCGGGACAGGGTATTCACCCCTCCACTTT
cdr3_aa: CASSSGTGYSPLHF

v_call: TRBV2
clone_size: -
d_call: -
j_call: TRBJ1-1
cdr3_nt: TGTGCCAGCAGTGGCGATATCGGGAGCAGCACTGAAGCTTTCTTT
cdr3_aa: CASSGDIGSSTEAFF

v_call: TRBV10-3
clone_size: -
d_call: TRBD1
j_call: TRBJ2-1
cdr3_nt: TGTGCCACCCTGGGACAGGGCAATGAGCAGTTCTTC
cdr3_aa: CATLGQGNEQFF

v_call: TRBV7-9
clone_size: -
d_call: -
j_call: TRBJ1-6
cdr3_nt: TGTGCCAGCAGCTTGTGGGAGGGGAGCTCCTATAATTCACCCCTCCACTTT
cdr3_aa: CASSLWEGSSYNSPLHF